Here is one T cell receptor (beta chain) with its context. No antigen is known for it. MiXCR was run by TCRdb on the reads, yielding one entry per CDR3 protein. Of about 83,000 distinct CDR3 sequences listed, around half are singletons. The data were taken from a study of T cell repertoires in cytomegalovirus infection. Study at large: The public TCR beta signatures pointed to both CMV infection and matching HLA type. Findings of the study overall: In two of eight donors, the top clonotype was HLA-C-restricted CMV-specific.

The input for sequencing was CD8+ T cells from cultured PBMCs, taken from culture after CMV antigen stimulation. This clonotype was obtained from a human donor in good health (CMV status not recorded). Some clones in this sample may be carry-over from other donors' samples.

As DNA, the CDR3 is TGTGCCAGCAGCCCGAGGACAGGGGGCTTCTACGAGCAGTACTTC. Protein: CASSPRTGGFYEQYF. The chain is built from TRBV13 and TRBJ2-7, with 11 bases aligning to TRBD1. This CDR3 has 15 residues. Per the germline V gene, CDR1 is PRHDT and CDR2 is FYEKMQ (reference sequence). The V and J ends lost 5 bases and 3 bases, in that order; junction bases with no gene match: 6.